These 13 T cell receptor beta chains originate from one sample sequenced in a study of blood T cell dynamics during melanoma immunotherapy. TCRdb's copy holds only in-frame clones and misses some; the assay was immunoSEQ multiplex PCR. The sample records around 5,000 clones, more than 65% being singletons. The time point here: week 3, after first cycle of checkpoint inhibitor. Here the sequenced sample was blood, taken from a patient treated with checkpoint blockade. These receptors all stem from a human donor with melanoma.

The rearrangement links TRBV7-2 to TRBJ1-5; D may be TRBD1 (5 bases). The germline V and J ends were trimmed by 2 bases and 0 bases, with 17 bases remaining between them. This CDR3 spans 18 amino acids. Germline CDR1 is SGHTA and CDR2 is FQGNSA. This CDR3 is CASSLKAREQYSNQPQHF. The CDR3 coding sequence is TGTGCCAGCAGCTTAAAGGCCAGGGAACAGTATAGCAATCAGCCCCAGCATTTT.

The CDR3 DNA reads TGTGCCAGTAGTATAATAGGGGTAAATCAGCCCCAGCATTTT. Encoded protein: CASSIIGVNQPQHF. V is TRBV19 and J is TRBJ1-5; D is perhaps TRBD1 (5 bases). V was shortened by 2 bases and J by 4 bases, with 9 bases between the two germline ends. The CDR3 contains 14 residues. Germline V lookup: CDR1 LNHDA, CDR2 SQIVND (reference sequence).

The chain combines TRBV19 with TRBJ1-2; D gene ambiguous. Trimming took 4 bases from V and 1 from J, leaving 7 bases between them. Germline loops: CDR1 LNHDA, CDR2 SQIVND (reference sequence). The CDR3 is 13 residues long. The CDR3 loop reads CASSNPSNYGYTF. The CDR3 coding sequence is TGTGCCAGTAGTAATCCGAGTAACTATGGCTACACCTTC.

The chain links TRBV11-1 to TRBJ1-4; 7 bases match TRBD1. V trimming: 5 bases; J trimming: 6 bases; junction bases outside the gene matches: 6. Germline V CDR1 and CDR2: SGHAT, FQDESV (reference sequence). The CDR3 contains 14 residues. CDR3 DNA: TGTGCCAGCAGCCTGGACAGGACATATGAAAAACTGTTTTTT. As protein: CASSLDRTYEKLFF.

The chain links TRBV10-3 to TRBJ1-1; D may be TRBD1 (6 bases). The ends were cut back, 4 bases at V and 8 bases at J, with 8 bases in the middle. CDR1 ENHRY and CDR2 SYGVKD come from the germline V gene. CDR3 length: 11 residues. CDR3 nucleotide sequence: TGTGCCATCAGTGCCGGGACAGAAGCTTTCTTT. Translation: CAISAGTEAFF.

The V call is TRBV5-1, the J call TRBJ1-6, with D unclear. The CDR3 is 14 amino acids. The V end was cut by 0 bases, the J end by 9 bases, with 10 bases between. CDR1 and CDR2 (germline): SGHRS, YFSETQ. The CDR3 coding sequence is TGCGCCAGCAGCTTGGCCTTGGGAATTTCACCCCTCCACTTT. It translates to CASSLALGISPLHF.

This chain connects TRBV7-2 to TRBJ1-5, with D unresolved. Between the trimmed V and J ends, which lost 5 bases and 0 bases, there was a span of 17 bases. From germline, CDR1 is SGHTA and CDR2 FQGNSA. This CDR3 spans 17 amino acids. The CDR3 sequence is CASSLRGEGNSNQPQHF. In DNA form, the CDR3 reads TGTGCCAGCAGCCTCCGCGGGGAGGGCAATAGCAATCAGCCCCAGCATTTT.

This chain connects TRBV29-1 to TRBJ1-1; 9 bases agree with TRBD1. J gave up 1 base and V 6 bases, and 15 bases lay outside the gene matches. This CDR3 contains 17 residues. Germline CDR1 is SQVTM and CDR2 is ANQGSEA. CDR3 sequence: CSVYIAGGTGQNTEAFF. Here the CDR3 DNA reads TGCAGCGTCTATATCGCCGGAGGGACAGGGCAGAACACTGAAGCTTTCTTT.

This rearrangement joins TRBV10-3 to TRBJ1-1, with D unclear. Per the germline V gene, CDR1 is ENHRY and CDR2 is SYGVKD. The V gene lost 0 bases and the J gene lost 1 base, with 6 bases spanning the gap. The CDR3 length is 14 residues. The CDR3 DNA is TGTGCCATCAGTGAGTCGTCTAAGAACACTGAAGCTTTCTTT. It translates to CAISESSKNTEAFF.

CDR3 sequence reads: CASSRTSGTRIEQYF. The CDR3 nucleotides read TGCGCCAGCAGCCGGACTAGCGGGACTCGGATCGAGCAGTACTTC. The chain carries TRBV5-1 and TRBJ2-7; 12 positions agree with TRBD2. The germline gives CDR1 SGHRS, CDR2 YFSETQ. The CDR3 has 15 amino acids. Trimming took 4 bases from V and 6 from J; bases not matched to a gene: 8.

Notes on this clone: One junction end disagrees with the germline gene, perhaps due to a read error. V is TRBV12-5 and J is TRBJ2-3; no reliable D call. Germline V CDR1 and CDR2: LGHNT, FRNRAP. The CDR3 runs to 14 residues. CDR3 loop: CASGLGLLTDTQYF. Here the CDR3 DNA reads TGTGCTAGCGGTTTGGGCTTGCTCACAGATACGCAGTATTTT.

This clone came up once. The V and J genes are TRBV25-1 and TRBJ1-3; D is possibly TRBD1 (5 bases). The CDR3 runs to 17 residues. V was pared by 3 bases and J by 0 bases, with 15 bases between. CDR1 MGHDK and CDR2 SYGVNS come from the germline V gene. CDR3 sequence (DNA): TGTGCCAGCAGTGACGCTCGACAGCCTCTCTCTGGAAACACCATATATTTT. Its protein product is CASSDARQPLSGNTIYF.

In its sample, this clone was seen once. CDR3 coding DNA: TGTGCCAGCAGCTTCCCAGGGGGCCCGAATCAGCCCCAGCATTTT. Translating gives CASSFPGGPNQPQHF. The V call is TRBV7-8, the J call TRBJ1-5; 8 bases match TRBD1. This CDR3 is 15 amino acids long. The J segment lost 4 bases and the V segment lost 3 bases, leaving 5 bases of the junction unmatched. Germline lookup yields CDR1 SGHVS and CDR2 FQNEAQ.